This T cell receptor (beta chain) comes out of a study of blood T cell repertoires in COVID-19. Study details: COVID-19 samples collected from the United States, Italy and Spain covered acute and convalescent phases.

Residents of about two dozen US areas, aged about 18 to 89 years, made up the participants. Two consecutive negative NP/OP PCR tests, clearance, or resolved symptoms defined Cohort 3 recovery. Original data processing: Amplification of reference gene primers provided the estimated nucleated cell counts. Generated by immunoSEQ multiplex PCR, the TCRdb table keeps only in-frame clones and is missing some. D and trimming were read from the DNA, whereas the V and J calls and clone size are those reported in that table. Of under 200,000 clones listed, 65% to 85% were seen once; the top ten hold 13%. This TCR was recovered from a woman aged 55-70 years who had recovered from COVID-19. Sequencing was done on a sample of PBMCs or T cells enriched from blood (not recorded which).

The CDR3 region is CASSPGWWTGLNEQYF. The CDR3 DNA reads TGTGCCAGCAGCCCAGGTTGGTGGACAGGGCTAAACGAGCAGTACTTC. The chain recombines TRBV7-6 with TRBJ2-7; TRBD1 matches 8 bases. V shed 5 bases and J 5 bases; nucleotides not matched to a gene: 14. This CDR3 region has 16 residues. Germline lookup yields CDR1 SGHVS and CDR2 FNYEAQ.